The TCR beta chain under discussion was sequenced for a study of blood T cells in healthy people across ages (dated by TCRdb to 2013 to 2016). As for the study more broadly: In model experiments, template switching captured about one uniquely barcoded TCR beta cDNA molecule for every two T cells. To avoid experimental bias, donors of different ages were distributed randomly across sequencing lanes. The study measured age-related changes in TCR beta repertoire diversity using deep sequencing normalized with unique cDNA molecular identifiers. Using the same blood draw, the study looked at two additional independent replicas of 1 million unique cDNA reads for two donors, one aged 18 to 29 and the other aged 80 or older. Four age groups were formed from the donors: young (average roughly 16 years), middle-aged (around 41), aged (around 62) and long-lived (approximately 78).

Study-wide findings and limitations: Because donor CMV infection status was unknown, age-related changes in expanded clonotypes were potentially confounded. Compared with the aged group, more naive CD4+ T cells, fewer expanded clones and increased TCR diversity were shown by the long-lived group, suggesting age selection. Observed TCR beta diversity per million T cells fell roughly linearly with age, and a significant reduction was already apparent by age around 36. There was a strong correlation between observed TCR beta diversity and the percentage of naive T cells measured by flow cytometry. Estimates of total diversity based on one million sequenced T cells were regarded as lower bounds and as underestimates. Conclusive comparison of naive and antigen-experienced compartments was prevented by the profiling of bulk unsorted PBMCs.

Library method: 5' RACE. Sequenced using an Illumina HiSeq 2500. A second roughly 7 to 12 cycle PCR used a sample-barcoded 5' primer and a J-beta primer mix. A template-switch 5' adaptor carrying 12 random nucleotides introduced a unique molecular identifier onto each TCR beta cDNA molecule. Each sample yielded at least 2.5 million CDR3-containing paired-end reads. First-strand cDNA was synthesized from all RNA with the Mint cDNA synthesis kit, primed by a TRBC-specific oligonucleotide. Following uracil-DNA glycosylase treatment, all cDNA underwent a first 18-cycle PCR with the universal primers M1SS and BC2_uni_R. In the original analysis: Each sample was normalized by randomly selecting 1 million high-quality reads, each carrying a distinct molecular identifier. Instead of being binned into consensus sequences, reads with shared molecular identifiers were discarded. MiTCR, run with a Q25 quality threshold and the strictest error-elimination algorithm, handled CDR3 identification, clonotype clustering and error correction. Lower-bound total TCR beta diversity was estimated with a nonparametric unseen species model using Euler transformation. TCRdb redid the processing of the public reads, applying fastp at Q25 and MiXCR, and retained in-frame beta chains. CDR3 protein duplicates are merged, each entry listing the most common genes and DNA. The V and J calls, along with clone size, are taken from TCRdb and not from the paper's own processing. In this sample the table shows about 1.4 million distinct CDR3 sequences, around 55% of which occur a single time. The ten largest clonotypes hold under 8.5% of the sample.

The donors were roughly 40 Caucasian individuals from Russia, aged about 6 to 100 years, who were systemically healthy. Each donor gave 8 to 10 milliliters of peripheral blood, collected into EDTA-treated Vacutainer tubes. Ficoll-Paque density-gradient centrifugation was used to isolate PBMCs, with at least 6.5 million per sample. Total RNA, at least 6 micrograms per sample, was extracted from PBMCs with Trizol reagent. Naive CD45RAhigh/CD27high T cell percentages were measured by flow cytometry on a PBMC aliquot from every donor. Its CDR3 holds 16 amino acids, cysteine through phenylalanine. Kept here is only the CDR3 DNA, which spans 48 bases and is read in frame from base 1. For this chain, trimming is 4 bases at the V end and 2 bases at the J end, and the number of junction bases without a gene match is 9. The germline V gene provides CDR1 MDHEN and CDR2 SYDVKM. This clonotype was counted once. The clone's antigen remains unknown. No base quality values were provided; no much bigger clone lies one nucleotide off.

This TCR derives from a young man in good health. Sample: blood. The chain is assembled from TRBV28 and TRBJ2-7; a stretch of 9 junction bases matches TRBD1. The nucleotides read TGTGCCAGCAGTTCAGAGGTCGGGACAGGGCCCTACGAGCAGTACTTC. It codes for CASSSEVGTGPYEQYF.